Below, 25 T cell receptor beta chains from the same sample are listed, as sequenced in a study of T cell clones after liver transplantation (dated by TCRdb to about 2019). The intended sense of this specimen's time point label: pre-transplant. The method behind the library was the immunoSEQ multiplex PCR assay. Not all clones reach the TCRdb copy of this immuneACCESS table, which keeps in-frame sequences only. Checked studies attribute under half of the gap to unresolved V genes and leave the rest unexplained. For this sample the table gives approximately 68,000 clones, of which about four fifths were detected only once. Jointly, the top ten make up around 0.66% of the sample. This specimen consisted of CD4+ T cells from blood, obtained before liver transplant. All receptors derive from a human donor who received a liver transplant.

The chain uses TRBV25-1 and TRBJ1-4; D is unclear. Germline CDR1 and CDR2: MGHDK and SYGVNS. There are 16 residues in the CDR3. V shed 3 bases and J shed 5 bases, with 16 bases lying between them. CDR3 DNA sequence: TGTGCCAGCAGTGACGGTAACGGCAGGAGGAATGAAAAACTGTTTTTT. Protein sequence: CASSDGNGRRNEKLFF.

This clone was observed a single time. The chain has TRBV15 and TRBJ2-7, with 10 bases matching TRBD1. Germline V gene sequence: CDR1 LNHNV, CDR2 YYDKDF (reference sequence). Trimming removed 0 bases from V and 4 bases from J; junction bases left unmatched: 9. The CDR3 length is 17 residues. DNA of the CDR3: TGTGCCACCAGCAGAGATCGCGGGACAGGGGTAAGGTACGAGCAGTACTTC. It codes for CATSRDRGTGVRYEQYF. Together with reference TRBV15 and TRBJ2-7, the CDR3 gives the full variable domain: DAMVIQNPRYQVTQFGKPVTLSCSQTLNHNVMYWYQQKSSQAPKLLFHYYDKDFNNEADTPDNFQSRRPNTSFCFLDIRSPGLGDTAMYLCATSRDRGTGVRYEQYFGPGTRLTVT.

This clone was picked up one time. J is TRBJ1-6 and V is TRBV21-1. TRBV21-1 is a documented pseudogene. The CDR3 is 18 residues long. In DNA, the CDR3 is TGTGCCAGCAGCTCGTGGGTGCTACACATACATCATAATTCACCCCTCCACTTT. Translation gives CASSSWVLHIHHNSPLHF.

The CDR3 bases are TGTGCCAGCAGTTTAGGACAGGCCGGGGGAAACACCATATATTTT. This gives the protein CASSLGQAGGNTIYF. The chain employs TRBV27 and TRBJ1-3, with 7 bases identical to TRBD1. The V gene's germline CDR1 is MNHEY and CDR2 SMNVEV (reference sequence). This CDR3 is 15 amino acids long. The V and J ends lost 2 bases and 4 bases, in that order; junction bases with no gene match: 5.

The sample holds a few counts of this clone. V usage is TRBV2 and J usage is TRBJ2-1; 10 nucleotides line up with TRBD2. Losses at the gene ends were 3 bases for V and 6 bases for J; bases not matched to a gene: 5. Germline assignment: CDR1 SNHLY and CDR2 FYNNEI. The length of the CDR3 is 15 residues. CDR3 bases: TGTGCCAGCAGTGAGGAGCTAGCGGGGGCCAATGAGCAGTTCTTC. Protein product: CASSEELAGANEQFF.

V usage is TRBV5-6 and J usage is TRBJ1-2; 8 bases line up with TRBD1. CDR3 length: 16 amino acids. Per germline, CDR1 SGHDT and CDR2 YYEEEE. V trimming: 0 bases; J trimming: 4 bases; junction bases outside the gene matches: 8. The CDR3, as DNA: TGTGCCAGCAGCTTGGAGGGCAGGGGGCGCCTCTATGGCTACACCTTC. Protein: CASSLEGRGRLYGYTF.

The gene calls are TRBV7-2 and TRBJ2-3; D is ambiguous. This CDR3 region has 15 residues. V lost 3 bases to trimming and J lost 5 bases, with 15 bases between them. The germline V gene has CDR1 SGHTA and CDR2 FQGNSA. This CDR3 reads CASSFYHAPQDTQYF. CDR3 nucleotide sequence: TGTGCCAGCAGCTTTTATCACGCTCCGCAAGATACGCAGTATTTT.

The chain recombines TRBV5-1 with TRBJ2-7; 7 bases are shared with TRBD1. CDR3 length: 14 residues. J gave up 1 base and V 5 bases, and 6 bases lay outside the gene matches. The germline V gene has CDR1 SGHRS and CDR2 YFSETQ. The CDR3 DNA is TGCGCCAGCAGGGACCCGGGACAGTCCTACGAGCAGTACTTC. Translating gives CASRDPGQSYEQYF.

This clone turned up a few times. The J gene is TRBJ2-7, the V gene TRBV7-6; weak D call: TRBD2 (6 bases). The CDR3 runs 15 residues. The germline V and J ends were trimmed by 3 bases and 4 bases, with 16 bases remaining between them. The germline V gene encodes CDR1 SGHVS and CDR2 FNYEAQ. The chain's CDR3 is CASSLQQAGPYEQYF. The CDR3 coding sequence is TGTGCCAGCAGCTTGCAGCAAGCGGGCCCGTACGAGCAGTACTTC.

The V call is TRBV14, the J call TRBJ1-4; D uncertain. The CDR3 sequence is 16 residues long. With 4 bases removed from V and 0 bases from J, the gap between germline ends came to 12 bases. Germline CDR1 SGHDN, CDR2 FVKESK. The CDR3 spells CASSPHRQATNEKLFF. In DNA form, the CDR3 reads TGTGCCAGCAGCCCTCATAGACAAGCAACTAATGAAAAACTGTTTTTT. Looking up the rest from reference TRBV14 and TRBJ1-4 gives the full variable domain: EAGVTQFPSHSVIEKGQTVTLRCDPISGHDNLYWYRRVMGKEIKFLLHFVKESKQDESGMPNNRFLAERTGGTYSTLKVQPAELEDSGVYFCASSPHRQATNEKLFFGSGTQLSVL.

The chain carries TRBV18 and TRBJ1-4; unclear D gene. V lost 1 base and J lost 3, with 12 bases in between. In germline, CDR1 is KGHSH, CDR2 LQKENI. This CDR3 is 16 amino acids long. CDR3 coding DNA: TGTGCCAGCTCACCACTCTTTGAGGGCTCTAATGAAAAACTGTTTTTT. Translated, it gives CASSPLFEGSNEKLFF.

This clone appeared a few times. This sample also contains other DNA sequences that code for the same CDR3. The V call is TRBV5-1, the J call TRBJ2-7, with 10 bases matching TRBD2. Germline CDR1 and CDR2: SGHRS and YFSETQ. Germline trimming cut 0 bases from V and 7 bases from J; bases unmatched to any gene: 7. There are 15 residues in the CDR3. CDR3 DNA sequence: TGCGCCAGCAGCTTGGTGGCTAGCGGGAGCGGAGAGCAGTACTTC. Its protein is CASSLVASGSGEQYF.

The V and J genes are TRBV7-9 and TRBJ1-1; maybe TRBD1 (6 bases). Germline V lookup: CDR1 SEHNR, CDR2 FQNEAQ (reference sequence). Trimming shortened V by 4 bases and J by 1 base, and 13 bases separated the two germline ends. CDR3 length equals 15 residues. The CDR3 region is CASSWGGHRNTEAFF. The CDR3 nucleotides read TGTGCCAGCAGCTGGGGGGGACACAGGAACACTGAAGCTTTCTTT.

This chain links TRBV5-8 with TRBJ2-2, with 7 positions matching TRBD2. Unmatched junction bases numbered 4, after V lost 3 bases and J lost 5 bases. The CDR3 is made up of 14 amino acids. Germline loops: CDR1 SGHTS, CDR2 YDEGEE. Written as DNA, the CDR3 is TGTGCCAGCAGCTCCCGGACTAGGACCGGGGAGCTGTTTTTT. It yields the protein CASSSRTRTGELFF.

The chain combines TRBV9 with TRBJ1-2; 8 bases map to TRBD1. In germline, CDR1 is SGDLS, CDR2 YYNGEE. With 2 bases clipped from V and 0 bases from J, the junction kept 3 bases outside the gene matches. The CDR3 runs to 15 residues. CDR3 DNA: TGTGCCAGCAGCGTGAGGACAGGGACTAACTATGGCTACACCTTC. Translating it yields CASSVRTGTNYGYTF.

The CDR3 coding sequence is TGTGCCAGCAGCCGAGACGGGCAAGCCTACGAGCAGTACTTC. Protein: CASSRDGQAYEQYF. The chain is built from TRBV2 and TRBJ2-7; D is unclear. Trimming removed 6 bases from V and 2 bases from J, with 14 bases in between. CDR1 SNHLY and CDR2 FYNNEI come from the germline V gene. The CDR3 covers 14 residues.

In nucleotides, the CDR3 is TGTGCCTGGAGGACGGGCCCGAACACTGAAGCTTTCTTT. Protein: CAWRTGPNTEAFF. The chain is built from TRBV30 and TRBJ1-1; D ambiguous. The CDR3 spans 13 residues. Germline values: CDR1 GTSNPN, CDR2 SVGIG (reference sequence). V lost 3 bases and J lost 1, with 9 bases in between. The full variable domain, its missing parts supplied by reference TRBV30 and TRBJ1-1, is SQTIHQWPATLVQPVGSPLSLECTVEGTSNPNLYWYRQAAGRGLQLLFYSVGIGQISSEVPQNLSASRPQDRQFILSSKKLLLSDSGFYLCAWRTGPNTEAFFGQGTRLTVV.

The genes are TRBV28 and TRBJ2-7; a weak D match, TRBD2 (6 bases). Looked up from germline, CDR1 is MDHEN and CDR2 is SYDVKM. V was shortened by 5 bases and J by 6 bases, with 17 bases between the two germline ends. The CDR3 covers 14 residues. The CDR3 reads CASSPSLAGLEQYF. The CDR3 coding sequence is TGTGCCAGCAGTCCCTCCCTCGCGGGGCTCGAGCAGTACTTC.

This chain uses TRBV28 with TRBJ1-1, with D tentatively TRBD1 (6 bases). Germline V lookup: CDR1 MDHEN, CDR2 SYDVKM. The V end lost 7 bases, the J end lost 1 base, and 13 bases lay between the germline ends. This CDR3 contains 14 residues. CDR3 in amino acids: CASTAPGQNTEAFF. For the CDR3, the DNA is TGTGCCAGCACTGCACCGGGACAGAACACTGAAGCTTTCTTT.

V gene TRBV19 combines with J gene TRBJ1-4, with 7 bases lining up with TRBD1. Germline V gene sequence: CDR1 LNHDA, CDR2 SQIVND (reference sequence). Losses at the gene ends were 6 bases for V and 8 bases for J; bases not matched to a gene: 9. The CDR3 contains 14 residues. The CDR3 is CASRALRDSEKLFF. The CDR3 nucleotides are TGTGCCAGTAGGGCCCTCCGGGACAGCGAAAAACTGTTTTTT.

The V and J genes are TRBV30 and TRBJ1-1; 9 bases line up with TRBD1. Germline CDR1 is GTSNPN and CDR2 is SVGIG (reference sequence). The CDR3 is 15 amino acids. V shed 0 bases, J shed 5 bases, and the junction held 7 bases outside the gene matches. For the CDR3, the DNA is TGTGCCTGGAGTGTATGGACAGGGGACGATACTGAAGCTTTCTTT. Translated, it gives CAWSVWTGDDTEAFF.

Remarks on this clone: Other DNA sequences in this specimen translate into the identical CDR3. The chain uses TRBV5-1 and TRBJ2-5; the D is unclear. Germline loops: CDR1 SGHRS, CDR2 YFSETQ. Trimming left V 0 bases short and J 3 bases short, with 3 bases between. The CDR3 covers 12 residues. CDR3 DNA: TGCGCCAGCAGCTTGGCTAAAGAGACCCAGTACTTC. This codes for CASSLAKETQYF.

CDR3 in DNA: TGTGCCAGCAGCCGGGCGGGGGGGACAGCAACCTACGAGCAGTACTTC. This codes for CASSRAGGTATYEQYF. The genes are TRBV5-8 and TRBJ2-7; the match to TRBD2 covers 9 bases. V lost 4 bases and J lost 2; bases outside the gene matches: 10. This CDR3 spans 16 amino acids. Germline-derived CDR1 and CDR2 are SGHTS and YDEGEE.

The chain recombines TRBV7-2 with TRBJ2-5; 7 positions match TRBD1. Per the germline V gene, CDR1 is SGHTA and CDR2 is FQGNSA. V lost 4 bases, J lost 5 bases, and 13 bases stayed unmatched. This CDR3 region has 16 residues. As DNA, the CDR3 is TGTGCCAGCAGCTCCGGGGTTGACAGGGTGTGGGAGACCCAGTACTTC. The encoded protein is CASSSGVDRVWETQYF.

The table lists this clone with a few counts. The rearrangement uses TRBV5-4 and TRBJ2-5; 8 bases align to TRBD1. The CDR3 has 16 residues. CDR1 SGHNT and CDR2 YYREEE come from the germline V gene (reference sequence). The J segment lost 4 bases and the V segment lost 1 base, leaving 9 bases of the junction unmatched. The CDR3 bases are TGTGCCAGCAGCTTGATCACAGGGGGTCGGGGAGAGACCCAGTACTTC. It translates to CASSLITGGRGETQYF.